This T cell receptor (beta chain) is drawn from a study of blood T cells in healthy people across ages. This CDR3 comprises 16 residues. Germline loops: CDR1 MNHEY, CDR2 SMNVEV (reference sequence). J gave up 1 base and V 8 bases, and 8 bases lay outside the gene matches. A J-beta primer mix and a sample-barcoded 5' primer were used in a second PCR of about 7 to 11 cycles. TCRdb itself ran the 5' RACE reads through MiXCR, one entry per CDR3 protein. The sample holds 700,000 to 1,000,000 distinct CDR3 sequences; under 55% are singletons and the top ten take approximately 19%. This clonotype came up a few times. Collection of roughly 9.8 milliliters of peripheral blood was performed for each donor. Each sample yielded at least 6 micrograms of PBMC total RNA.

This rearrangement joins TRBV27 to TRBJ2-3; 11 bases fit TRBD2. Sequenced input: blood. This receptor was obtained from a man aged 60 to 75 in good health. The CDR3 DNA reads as TGTGCCAGCGGGTTAACTAGCGGGAGACGCACAGATACGCAGTATTTT. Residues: CASGLTSGRRTDTQYF.